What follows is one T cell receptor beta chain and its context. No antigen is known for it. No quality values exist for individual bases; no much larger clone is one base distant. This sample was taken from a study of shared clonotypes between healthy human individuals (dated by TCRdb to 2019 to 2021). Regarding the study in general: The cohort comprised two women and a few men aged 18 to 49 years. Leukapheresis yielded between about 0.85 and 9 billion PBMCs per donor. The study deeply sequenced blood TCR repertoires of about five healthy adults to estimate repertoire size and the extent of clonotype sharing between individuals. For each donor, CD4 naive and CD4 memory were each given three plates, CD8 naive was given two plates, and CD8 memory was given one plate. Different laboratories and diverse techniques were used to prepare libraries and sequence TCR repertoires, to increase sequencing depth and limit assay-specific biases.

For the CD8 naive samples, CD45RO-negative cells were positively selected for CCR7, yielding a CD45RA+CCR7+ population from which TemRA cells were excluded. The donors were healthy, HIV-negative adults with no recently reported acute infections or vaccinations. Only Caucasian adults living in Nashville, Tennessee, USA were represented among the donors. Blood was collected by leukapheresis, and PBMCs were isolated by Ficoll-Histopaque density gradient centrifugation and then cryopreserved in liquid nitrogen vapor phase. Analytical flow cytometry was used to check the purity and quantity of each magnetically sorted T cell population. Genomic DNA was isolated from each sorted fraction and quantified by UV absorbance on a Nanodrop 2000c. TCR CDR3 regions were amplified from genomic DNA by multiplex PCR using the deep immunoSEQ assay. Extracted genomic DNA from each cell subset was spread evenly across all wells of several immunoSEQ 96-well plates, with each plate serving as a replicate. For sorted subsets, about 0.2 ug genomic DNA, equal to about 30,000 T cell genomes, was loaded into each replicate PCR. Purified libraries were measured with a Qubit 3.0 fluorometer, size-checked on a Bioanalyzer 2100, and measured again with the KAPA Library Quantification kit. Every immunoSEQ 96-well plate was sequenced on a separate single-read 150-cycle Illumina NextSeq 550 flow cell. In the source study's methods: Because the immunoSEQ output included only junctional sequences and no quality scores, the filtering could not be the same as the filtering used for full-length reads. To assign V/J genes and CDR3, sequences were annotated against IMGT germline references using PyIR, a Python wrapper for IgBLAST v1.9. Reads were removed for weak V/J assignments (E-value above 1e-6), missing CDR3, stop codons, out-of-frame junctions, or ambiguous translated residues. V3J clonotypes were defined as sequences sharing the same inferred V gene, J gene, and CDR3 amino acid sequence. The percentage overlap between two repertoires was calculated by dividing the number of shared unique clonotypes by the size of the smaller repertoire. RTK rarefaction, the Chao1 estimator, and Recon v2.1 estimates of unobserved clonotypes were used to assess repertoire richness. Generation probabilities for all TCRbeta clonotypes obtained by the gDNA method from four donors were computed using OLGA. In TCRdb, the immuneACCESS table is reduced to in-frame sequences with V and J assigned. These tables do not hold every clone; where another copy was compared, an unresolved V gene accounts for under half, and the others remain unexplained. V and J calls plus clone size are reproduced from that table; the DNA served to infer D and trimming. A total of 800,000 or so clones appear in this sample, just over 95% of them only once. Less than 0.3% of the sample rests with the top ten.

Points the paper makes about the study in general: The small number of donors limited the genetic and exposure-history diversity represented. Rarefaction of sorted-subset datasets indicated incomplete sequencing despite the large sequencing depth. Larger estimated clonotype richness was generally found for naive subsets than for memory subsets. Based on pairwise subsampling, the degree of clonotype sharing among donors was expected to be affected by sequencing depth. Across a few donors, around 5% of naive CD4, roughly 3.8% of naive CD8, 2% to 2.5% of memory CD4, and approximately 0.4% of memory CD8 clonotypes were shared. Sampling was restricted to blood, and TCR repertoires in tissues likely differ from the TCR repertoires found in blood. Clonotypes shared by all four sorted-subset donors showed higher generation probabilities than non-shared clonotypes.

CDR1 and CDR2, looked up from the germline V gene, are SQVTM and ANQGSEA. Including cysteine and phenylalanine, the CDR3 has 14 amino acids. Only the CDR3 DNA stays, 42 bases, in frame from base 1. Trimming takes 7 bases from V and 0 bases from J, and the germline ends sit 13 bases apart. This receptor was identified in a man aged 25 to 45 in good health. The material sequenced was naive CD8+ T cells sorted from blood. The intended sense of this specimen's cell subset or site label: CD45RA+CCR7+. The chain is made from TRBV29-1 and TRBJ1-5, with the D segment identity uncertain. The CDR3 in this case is CSAQLEYSNQPQHF. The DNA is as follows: TGCAGCGCGCAATTAGAGTATAGCAATCAGCCCCAGCATTTT.